This T cell receptor beta chain was sequenced for a study of radiotherapy plus CTLA-4 blockade in lung cancer (dated by TCRdb to about 2018). Context from the whole study: Among the enrolled patients, roughly 19% had an objective response, and less than 40% reached disease control.

As to this clone: Its target antigen remains unknown. No base quality values were provided; no much bigger clone lies one nucleotide off.

Focal radiation therapy combined with CTLA-4 blockade (ipilimumab) was tested in patients with chemo-refractory metastatic non-small-cell lung cancer. Relative to germline, V is 1 base shorter and J is 6 bases shorter, with 9 bases between their ends. Including the terminal cysteine and phenylalanine, the CDR3 comprises 13 residues. Of all the DNA, just the CDR3 is kept, 39 bases in frame from base 1. CDR1 and CDR2, looked up from the germline V gene, are KGHSH and LQKENI. The research as a whole found: The strongest predictors of response were reported to be early dynamic shifts in blood T cell clones along with a rise in serum interferon-beta following radiation. After treatment with radiotherapy and ipilimumab, TCR clones that came from tumors expanded in the peripheral blood.

The library was produced with the immunoSEQ multiplex PCR assay. As stored in TCRdb, this immuneACCESS dataset retains in-frame rearrangements with V and J assigned. A fraction of the clones does not appear; measured against another copy, unresolved V genes explain less than half of the discrepancy, and the remainder lacks a known reason. The sample table lists approximately 110,000 clones, 81% of them with a count of one. Around 3% of the sample is taken by the ten largest. The chain couples TRBV18 to TRBJ1-1, with no D gene named confidently. The origin of this receptor is a human donor with non-small cell lung cancer that progressed on radiotherapy plus ipilimumab. Some clones in this sample may be carry-over from other donors' samples. The material was peripheral blood, obtained from a patient treated with radiotherapy plus ipilimumab. DNA sequence: TGTGCCAGCTCACCACTCACGAGTTCTGAAGCTTTCTTT. Translated, it reads CASSPLTSSEAFF.